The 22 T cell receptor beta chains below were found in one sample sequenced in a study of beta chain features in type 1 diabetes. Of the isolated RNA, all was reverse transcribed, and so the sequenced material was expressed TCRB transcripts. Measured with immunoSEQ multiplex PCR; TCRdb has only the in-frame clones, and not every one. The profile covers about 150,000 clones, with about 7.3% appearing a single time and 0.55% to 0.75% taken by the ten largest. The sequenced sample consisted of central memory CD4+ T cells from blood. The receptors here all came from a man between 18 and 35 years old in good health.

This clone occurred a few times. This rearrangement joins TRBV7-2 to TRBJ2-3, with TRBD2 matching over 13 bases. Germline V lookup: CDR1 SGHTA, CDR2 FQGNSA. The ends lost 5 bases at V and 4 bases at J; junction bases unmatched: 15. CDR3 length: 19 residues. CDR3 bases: TGTGCCAGCAGCCCTAACCCCGGACTAGCGGGAGTAAGGGCAGATACGCAGTATTTT. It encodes CASSPNPGLAGVRADTQYF.

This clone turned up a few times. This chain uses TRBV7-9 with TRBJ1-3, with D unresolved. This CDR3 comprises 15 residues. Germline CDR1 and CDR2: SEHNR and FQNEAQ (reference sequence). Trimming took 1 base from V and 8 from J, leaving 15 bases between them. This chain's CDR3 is CASSLGSDFADTIYF. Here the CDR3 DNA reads TGTGCCAGCAGCTTAGGTTCGGACTTCGCGGACACCATATATTTT.

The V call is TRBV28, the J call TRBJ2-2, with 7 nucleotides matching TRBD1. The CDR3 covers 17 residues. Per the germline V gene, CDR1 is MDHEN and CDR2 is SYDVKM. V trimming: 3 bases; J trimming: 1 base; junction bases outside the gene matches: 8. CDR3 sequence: CASSFLGGRWNTGELFF. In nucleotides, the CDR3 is TGTGCCAGCAGTTTCCTAGGGGGCAGGTGGAACACCGGGGAGCTGTTTTTT.

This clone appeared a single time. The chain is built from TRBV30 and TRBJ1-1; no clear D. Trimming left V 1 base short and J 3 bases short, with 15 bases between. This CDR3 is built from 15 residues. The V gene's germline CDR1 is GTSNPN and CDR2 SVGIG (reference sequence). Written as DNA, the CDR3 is TGTGCCTGGAGTGCCGGGGTATTAAGGGACACTGAAGCTTTCTTT. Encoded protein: CAWSAGVLRDTEAFF.

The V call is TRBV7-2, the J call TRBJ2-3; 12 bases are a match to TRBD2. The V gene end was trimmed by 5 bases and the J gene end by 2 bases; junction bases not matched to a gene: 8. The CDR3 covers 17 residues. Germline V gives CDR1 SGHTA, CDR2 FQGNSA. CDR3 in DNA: TGTGCCAGCAGCCAGGGGTCTAGCGGGGGGGTCACAGATACGCAGTATTTT. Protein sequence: CASSQGSSGGVTDTQYF.

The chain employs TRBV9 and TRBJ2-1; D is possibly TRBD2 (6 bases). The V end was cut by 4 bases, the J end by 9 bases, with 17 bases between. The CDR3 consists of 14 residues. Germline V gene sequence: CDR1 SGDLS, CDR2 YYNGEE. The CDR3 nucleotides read TGTGCCAGCAGCCAGGACGGGAGCCTGACTGAGCAGTTCTTC. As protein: CASSQDGSLTEQFF.

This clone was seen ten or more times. Here the CDR3 DNA reads TGCGCCAGCAGATCACCCGGGACAGGCGTAGAGACCCAGTACTTC. Translated, it gives CASRSPGTGVETQYF. The rearrangement links TRBV5-1 to TRBJ2-5; 8 bases are a match to TRBD1. Losses at the gene ends were 5 bases for V and 4 bases for J; bases not matched to a gene: 10. Germline V CDR1 and CDR2: SGHRS, YFSETQ. The CDR3 covers 15 residues. Combining the CDR3 with reference TRBV5-1 and TRBJ2-5 gives the whole variable domain KAGVTQTPRYLIKTRGQQVTLSCSPISGHRSVSWYQQTPGQGLQFLFEYFSETQRNKGNFPGRFSGRQFSNSRSEMNVSTLELGDSALYLCASRSPGTGVETQYFGPGTRLLVL.

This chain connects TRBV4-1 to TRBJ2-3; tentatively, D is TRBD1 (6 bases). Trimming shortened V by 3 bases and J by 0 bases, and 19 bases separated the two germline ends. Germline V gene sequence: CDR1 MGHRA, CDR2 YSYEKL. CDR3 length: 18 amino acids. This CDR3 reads CASSHAAFDRSSTDTQYF. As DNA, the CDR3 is TGCGCCAGCAGCCATGCGGCCTTTGACAGGTCTAGCACAGATACGCAGTATTTT.

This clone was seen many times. CDR3 amino acids: CASSSPPGQGRNSPLHF. For the CDR3, the DNA is TGTGCCAGCAGCTCCCCCCCGGGACAGGGGAGGAATTCACCCCTCCACTTT. V and J are TRBV7-9 and TRBJ1-6, with 10 bases aligning to TRBD1. This CDR3 is 17 amino acids long. Germline V gene lookup returns CDR1 SEHNR and CDR2 FQNEAQ (reference sequence). Trimming removed 4 bases from V and 7 bases from J; junction bases left unmatched: 10.

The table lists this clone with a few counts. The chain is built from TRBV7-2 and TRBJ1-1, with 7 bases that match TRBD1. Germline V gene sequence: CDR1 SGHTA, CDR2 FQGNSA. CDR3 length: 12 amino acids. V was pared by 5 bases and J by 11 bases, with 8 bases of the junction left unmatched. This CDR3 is CASSLDRAVAFF. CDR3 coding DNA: TGTGCCAGCAGCCTAGACAGGGCCGTGGCTTTCTTT.

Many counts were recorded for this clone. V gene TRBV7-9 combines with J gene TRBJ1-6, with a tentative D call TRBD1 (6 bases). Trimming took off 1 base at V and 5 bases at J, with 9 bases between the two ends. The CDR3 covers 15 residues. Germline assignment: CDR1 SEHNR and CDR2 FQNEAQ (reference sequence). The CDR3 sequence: CASSLGQADNSPLHF. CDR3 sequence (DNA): TGTGCCAGCAGCTTAGGACAGGCGGATAATTCACCCCTCCACTTT.

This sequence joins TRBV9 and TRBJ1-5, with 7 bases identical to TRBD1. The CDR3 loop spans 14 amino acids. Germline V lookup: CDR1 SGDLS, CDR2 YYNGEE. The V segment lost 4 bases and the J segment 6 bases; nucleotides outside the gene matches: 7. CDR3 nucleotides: TGTGCCAGCAGCCCTGGGACAGCCAGTCAGCCCCAGCATTTT. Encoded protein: CASSPGTASQPQHF. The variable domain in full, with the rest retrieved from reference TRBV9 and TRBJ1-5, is DSGVTQTPKHLITATGQRVTLRCSPRSGDLSVYWYQQSLDQGLQFLIQYYNGEERAKGNILERFSAQQFPDLHSELNLSSLELGDSALYFCASSPGTASQPQHFGDGTRLSIL.

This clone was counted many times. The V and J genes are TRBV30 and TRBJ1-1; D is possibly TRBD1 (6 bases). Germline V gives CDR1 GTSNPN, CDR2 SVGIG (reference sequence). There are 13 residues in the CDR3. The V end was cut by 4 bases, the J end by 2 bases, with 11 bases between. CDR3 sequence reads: CAWTDSRNTEAFF. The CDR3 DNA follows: TGTGCCTGGACGGACAGCCGAAACACTGAAGCTTTCTTT.

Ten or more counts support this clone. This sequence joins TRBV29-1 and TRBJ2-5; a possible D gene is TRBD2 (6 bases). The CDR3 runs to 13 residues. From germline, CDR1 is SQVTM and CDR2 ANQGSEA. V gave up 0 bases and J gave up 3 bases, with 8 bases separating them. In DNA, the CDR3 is TGCAGCGTTGAAGAGGGGGGAGAAGAGACCCAGTACTTC. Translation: CSVEEGGEETQYF.

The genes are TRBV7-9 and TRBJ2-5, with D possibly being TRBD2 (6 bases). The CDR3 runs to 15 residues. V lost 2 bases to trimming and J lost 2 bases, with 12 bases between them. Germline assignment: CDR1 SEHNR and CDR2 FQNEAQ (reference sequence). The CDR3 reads CASSLLGGTQETQYF. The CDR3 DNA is TGTGCCAGCAGCTTATTGGGGGGTACTCAAGAGACCCAGTACTTC. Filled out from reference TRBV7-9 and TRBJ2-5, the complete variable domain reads DTGVSQNPRHKITKRGQNVTFRCDPISEHNRLYWYRQTLGQGPEFLTYFQNEAQLEKSRLLSDRFSAERPKGSFSTLEIQRTEQGDSAMYLCASSLLGGTQETQYFGPGTRLLVL.

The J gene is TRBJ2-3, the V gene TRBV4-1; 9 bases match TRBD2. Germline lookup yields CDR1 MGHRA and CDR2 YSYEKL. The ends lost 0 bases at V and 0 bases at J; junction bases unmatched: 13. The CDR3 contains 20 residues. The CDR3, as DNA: TGCGCCAGCAGCCAAGATCTGGGGCTAGCGGGACCCCCTAGCACAGATACGCAGTATTTT. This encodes CASSQDLGLAGPPSTDTQYF.

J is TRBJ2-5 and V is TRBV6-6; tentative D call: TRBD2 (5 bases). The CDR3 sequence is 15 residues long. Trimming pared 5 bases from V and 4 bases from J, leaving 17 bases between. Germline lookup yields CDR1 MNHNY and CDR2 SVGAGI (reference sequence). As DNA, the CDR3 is TGTGCCAGCAGTCCCGAGGGCGGACGAGGAGAGACCCAGTACTTC. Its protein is CASSPEGGRGETQYF.

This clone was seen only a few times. The CDR3 region has the DNA TGTGCCAGCAGCTTAACACAGGGTAGCTACGAGCAGTACTTC. Translated: CASSLTQGSYEQYF. This sequence joins TRBV7-9 and TRBJ2-7, with D perhaps matching TRBD1 (6 bases). Trimming stripped 2 bases from V and 3 bases from J, with 11 bases between. Germline CDR1 reads SEHNR; CDR2 reads FQNEAQ (reference sequence). There are 14 residues in the CDR3.

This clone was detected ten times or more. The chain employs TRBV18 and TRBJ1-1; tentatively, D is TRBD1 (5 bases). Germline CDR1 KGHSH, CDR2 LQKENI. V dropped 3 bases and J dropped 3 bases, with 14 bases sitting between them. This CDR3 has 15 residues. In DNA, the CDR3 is TGTGCCAGCTCACCGGTCGCGGGGGGGTACACTGAAGCTTTCTTT. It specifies CASSPVAGGYTEAFF.

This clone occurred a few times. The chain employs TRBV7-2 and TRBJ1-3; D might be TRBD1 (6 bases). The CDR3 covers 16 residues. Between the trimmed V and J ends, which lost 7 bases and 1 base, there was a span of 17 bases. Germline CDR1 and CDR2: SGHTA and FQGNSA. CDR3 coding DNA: TGTGCCAGCACCCGCGGGGGCGCAAGATCTGGAAACACCATATATTTT. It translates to CASTRGGARSGNTIYF. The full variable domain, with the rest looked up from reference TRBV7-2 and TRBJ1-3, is GAGVSQSPSNKVTEKGKDVELRCDPISGHTALYWYRQSLGQGLEFLIYFQGNSAPDKSGLPSDRFSAERTGGSVSTLTIQRTQQEDSAVYLCASTRGGARSGNTIYFGEGSWLTVV.

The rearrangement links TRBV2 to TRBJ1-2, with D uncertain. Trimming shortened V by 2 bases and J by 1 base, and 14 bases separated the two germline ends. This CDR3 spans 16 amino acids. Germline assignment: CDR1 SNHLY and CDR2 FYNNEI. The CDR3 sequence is CASSEIVRSLNYGYTF. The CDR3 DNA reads TGTGCCAGCAGTGAAATCGTCCGGAGCCTTAACTATGGCTACACCTTC.

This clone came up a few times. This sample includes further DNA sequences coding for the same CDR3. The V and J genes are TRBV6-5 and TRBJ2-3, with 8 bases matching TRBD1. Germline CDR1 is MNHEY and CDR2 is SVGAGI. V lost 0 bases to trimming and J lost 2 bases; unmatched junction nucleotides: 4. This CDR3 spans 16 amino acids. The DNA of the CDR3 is TGTGCCAGCAGTTACTCCGGGACAGGTGTCACAGATACGCAGTATTTT. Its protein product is CASSYSGTGVTDTQYF.